Each of the 28 T cell receptor beta chains below was sequenced from the same sample in a study of blood T cell repertoires in COVID-19. Here immunoSEQ multiplex PCR was the method, and the copy in TCRdb shows in-frame clones only, minus some. The sample records 220,000 or so clones, almost 90% being singletons. The source material was PBMCs or T cells enriched from blood (not recorded which). The receptors stem from a man under 40 who had been exposed to COVID-19.

This clone was seen once. The chain recombines TRBV11-2 with TRBJ1-6; D unresolved. The CDR3 has 14 residues. The ends were cut back, 5 bases at V and 0 bases at J, with 5 bases in the middle. CDR1 and CDR2 from the germline V gene are SGHAT and FQNNGV. This CDR3 is CASSTSSYNSPLHF. In DNA form, the CDR3 reads TGTGCCAGCAGCACTAGCTCCTATAATTCACCCCTCCACTTT. The variable domain in full, with the rest retrieved from reference TRBV11-2 and TRBJ1-6, is EAGVAQSPRYKIIEKRQSVAFWCNPISGHATLYWYQQILGQGPKLLIQFQNNGVVDDSQLPKDRFSAERLKGVDSTLKIQPAKLEDSAVYLCASSTSSYNSPLHFGNGTRLTVT.

V usage is TRBV7-2 and J usage is TRBJ1-6; the D gene is possibly TRBD1 (6 bases). The CDR3 runs 15 residues. Trimming took 2 bases from V and 7 from J, leaving 12 bases between them. Germline CDR1 SGHTA, CDR2 FQGNSA. Written as DNA, the CDR3 is TGTGCCAGCAGCTTAAATCGACAGGACAATTCACCCCTCCACTTT. Amino acid sequence: CASSLNRQDNSPLHF.

The CDR3 reads CASSTDRSSYNEQFF. CDR3 DNA sequence: TGTGCCAGCAGCACCGACCGGAGCTCCTACAATGAGCAGTTCTTC. The chain carries TRBV5-4 and TRBJ2-1; D is unclear. The CDR3 length is 15 residues. Germline lookup yields CDR1 SGHNT and CDR2 YYREEE (reference sequence). V was clipped by 4 bases and J by 0 bases, with 11 bases between them.

The rearrangement joins TRBV7-6 to TRBJ2-7; 8 bases are a match to TRBD1. With V trimmed by 3 bases and J by 6 bases, 4 bases remained unmatched. The germline V gene has CDR1 SGHVS and CDR2 FNYEAQ. The CDR3 length is 13 residues. CDR3: CASSLGQEREQYF. The CDR3 bases are TGTGCCAGCAGCTTGGGACAGGAACGCGAGCAGTACTTC.

V usage is TRBV7-2 and J usage is TRBJ2-1; D might be TRBD2 (5 bases). V was pared by 5 bases and J by 10 bases, with 15 bases between. The CDR3 runs to 13 residues. Germline loops: CDR1 SGHTA, CDR2 FQGNSA. CDR3 bases: TGTGCCAGCAGCATCCTCTACGGGGAGGAGCAGTTCTTC. Translated, it gives CASSILYGEEQFF. Filled out from reference TRBV7-2 and TRBJ2-1, the complete variable domain reads GAGVSQSPSNKVTEKGKDVELRCDPISGHTALYWYRQSLGQGLEFLIYFQGNSAPDKSGLPSDRFSAERTGGSVSTLTIQRTQQEDSAVYLCASSILYGEEQFFGPGTRLTVL.

The count of this clone is one. The rearrangement joins TRBV2 to TRBJ2-1; 9 bases agree with TRBD1. The J segment lost 2 bases and the V segment lost 6 bases, leaving 5 bases of the junction unmatched. Germline V gene sequence: CDR1 SNHLY, CDR2 FYNNEI. The CDR3 totals 15 residues. The CDR3 DNA is TGTGCCAGCAGATCCGGGACAGGGACCTACAATGAGCAGTTCTTC. Protein: CASRSGTGTYNEQFF.

The CDR3 DNA reads as TGTGCCAGCAGCTTGGTTAAAAGCGGGGGCGGGGAGCTGTTTTTT. As protein: CASSLVKSGGGELFF. The V call is TRBV5-4, the J call TRBJ2-2, with 8 bases aligning to TRBD2. CDR1 and CDR2 from the germline V gene are SGHNT and YYREEE (reference sequence). CDR3 size: 15 residues. The V gene end was trimmed by 0 bases and the J gene end by 7 bases; junction bases not matched to a gene: 5. Variable domain in full (rest from reference TRBV5-4 and TRBJ2-2): ETGVTQSPTHLIKTRGQQVTLRCSSQSGHNTVSWYQQALGQGPQFIFQYYREEENGRGNFPPRFSGLQFPNYSSELNVNALELDDSALYLCASSLVKSGGGELFFGEGSRLTVL.

The genes are TRBV9 and TRBJ1-1; TRBD1 agrees at 10 bases. The germline V gene encodes CDR1 SGDLS and CDR2 YYNGEE. The CDR3 is made up of 15 amino acids. The trim removed 1 base at V and 4 bases at J, leaving 4 bases unmatched. The CDR3, as DNA: TGTGCCAGCAGCGTAATGGGACAGGGGAGCACTGAAGCTTTCTTT. Its protein product is CASSVMGQGSTEAFF.

V is TRBV28 and J is TRBJ1-3; D gene uncertain. The CDR3 is 15 amino acids. Germline loops: CDR1 MDHEN, CDR2 SYDVKM. V was pared by 4 bases and J by 6 bases, with 16 bases between. CDR3 in amino acids: CASSWSVGEENTIYF. The CDR3 DNA reads TGTGCCAGCAGTTGGAGTGTCGGAGAGGAAAACACCATATATTTT.

The chain is built from TRBV27 and TRBJ1-6; tentatively, D is TRBD1 (6 bases). CDR1 is MNHEY and CDR2 is SMNVEV in the germline V gene (reference sequence). Between the trimmed V and J ends, which lost 3 bases and 0 bases, there was a span of 12 bases. CDR3 length equals 17 residues. The DNA of the CDR3 is TGTGCCAGCAGTTTCGGACAGACCAGCTCCTATAATTCACCCCTCCACTTT. Protein sequence: CASSFGQTSSYNSPLHF.

The rearrangement links TRBV11-2 to TRBJ2-7, with TRBD1 matching over 7 bases. J was trimmed by 3 bases and V by 2 bases; bases with no gene match: 4. This CDR3 has 14 amino acids. CDR1 and CDR2 from the germline V gene are SGHAT and FQNNGV. The CDR3 sequence: CASSLSGQVYEQYF. Written as DNA, the CDR3 is TGTGCCAGCAGCTTATCCGGACAGGTCTACGAGCAGTACTTC.

The V and J genes are TRBV18 and TRBJ1-2; D ambiguous. Trimming removed 0 bases from V and 8 bases from J, with 25 bases in between. Germline loops: CDR1 KGHSH, CDR2 LQKENI. The CDR3 is 18 residues long. As DNA, the CDR3 is TGTGCCAGCTCACCACCGCAGAGGGAAAATAGCTTCGGTGGCGGCTACACCTTC. This translates into CASSPPQRENSFGGGYTF.

The table lists this clone with a count of one. The chain has TRBV2 and TRBJ1-1, with 7 bases that match TRBD1. Unmatched junction bases numbered 5, after V lost 7 bases and J lost 0 bases. This CDR3 is built from 14 residues. Per germline, CDR1 SNHLY and CDR2 FYNNEI. The CDR3 spells CASKTGQLNTEAFF. In DNA, the CDR3 is TGTGCCAGCAAAACGGGACAGTTGAACACTGAAGCTTTCTTT.

The chain links TRBV11-1 to TRBJ2-4, with TRBD1 matching over 8 bases. CDR3 length: 17 residues. The germline CDR1 and CDR2 sequences are SGHAT and FQDESV (reference sequence). Germline trimming cut 0 bases from V and 8 bases from J; bases unmatched to any gene: 12. The CDR3 DNA sequence: TGTGCCAGCAGCTTAGCGGGTGGGGCAGGGGGCGCTTACATTCAGTACTTC. Its translation is CASSLAGGAGGAYIQYF.

V is TRBV7-3 and J is TRBJ2-7; D perhaps matches TRBD2 (5 bases). V lost 0 bases to trimming and J lost 4 bases, with 7 bases between them. Germline V gene data show CDR1 as SGHTA and CDR2 as FQGTGA. CDR3 length: 13 amino acids. CDR3 residues: CASSLTSGYEQYF. The CDR3, as DNA: TGTGCCAGCAGCTTAACCTCGGGGTACGAGCAGTACTTC. The complete variable domain, with remaining parts taken from reference TRBV7-3 and TRBJ2-7, reads GAGVSQTPSNKVTEKGKYVELRCDPISGHTALYWYRQSLGQGPEFLIYFQGTGAADDSGLPNDRFFAVRPEGSVSTLKIQRTERGDSAVYLCASSLTSGYEQYFGPGTRLTVT.

The chain is built from TRBV2 and TRBJ2-1, with 8 bases matching TRBD2. There are 15 residues in the CDR3. The V gene's germline CDR1 is SNHLY and CDR2 FYNNEI. V lost 7 bases, J lost 4 bases, and 9 bases stayed unmatched. This CDR3 reads CASNQRGNPYNEQFF. DNA of the CDR3: TGTGCCAGCAATCAGCGGGGGAACCCTTACAATGAGCAGTTCTTC.

V gene TRBV7-2 combines with J gene TRBJ2-3; perhaps TRBD2 as D (6 bases). Germline CDR1 is SGHTA and CDR2 is FQGNSA. This CDR3 spans 14 amino acids. With 7 bases removed from V and 3 bases from J, the gap between germline ends came to 14 bases. CDR3 sequence (DNA): TGTGCCAGCACAACGGGGGATCGTACAGATACGCAGTATTTT. Encoded protein: CASTTGDRTDTQYF. The variable domain in full, completed from reference TRBV7-2 and TRBJ2-3, reads GAGVSQSPSNKVTEKGKDVELRCDPISGHTALYWYRQSLGQGLEFLIYFQGNSAPDKSGLPSDRFSAERTGGSVSTLTIQRTQQEDSAVYLCASTTGDRTDTQYFGPGTRLTVL.

The rearrangement links TRBV14 to TRBJ2-3, with TRBD1 as a possible D gene (6 bases). V was trimmed by 1 base and J by 4 bases, leaving 9 bases between them. This CDR3 is built from 14 residues. Looked up from germline, CDR1 is SGHDN and CDR2 is FVKESK. Here the CDR3 DNA reads TGTGCCAGCAGCCAAGGGGGGCCCCCAGATACGCAGTATTTT. Its translation: CASSQGGPPDTQYF. Full variable domain (missing parts from reference TRBV14 and TRBJ2-3): EAGVTQFPSHSVIEKGQTVTLRCDPISGHDNLYWYRRVMGKEIKFLLHFVKESKQDESGMPNNRFLAERTGGTYSTLKVQPAELEDSGVYFCASSQGGPPDTQYFGPGTRLTVL.

V is TRBV11-2 and J is TRBJ2-4, with a possible D match to TRBD1 (6 bases). Germline V gene lookup returns CDR1 SGHAT and CDR2 FQNNGV. Trimming shortened V by 1 base and J by 0 bases, and 16 bases separated the two germline ends. The CDR3 has 18 residues. The CDR3, as DNA: TGTGCCAGCAGCTTAGTCACCGGGACAAGTAAAGCCAAAAACATTCAGTACTTC. Residues: CASSLVTGTSKAKNIQYF.

This clone was picked up one time. The chain couples TRBV19 to TRBJ1-5, with D possibly being TRBD1 (5 bases). Germline-derived CDR1 and CDR2 are LNHDA and SQIVND (reference sequence). The CDR3 runs to 18 residues. Trimming left V 6 bases short and J 5 bases short, with 26 bases between. CDR3 region: CASSPRGGGERGDQPQHF. In nucleotides, the CDR3 is TGTGCCAGTAGCCCCCGCGGCGGGGGGGAAAGAGGGGATCAGCCCCAGCATTTT.

The CDR3 bases are TGTGCCAGTAGTATGGCCCAGGGCCTCTCCTACGAGCAGTACTTC. The encoded protein is CASSMAQGLSYEQYF. The rearrangement joins TRBV19 to TRBJ2-7; D is possibly TRBD1 (5 bases). Germline CDR1 reads LNHDA; CDR2 reads SQIVND (reference sequence). The CDR3 length is 15 residues. V was trimmed by 3 bases and J by 0 bases, leaving 12 bases between them.

This clone occurred a few times. The V call is TRBV9, the J call TRBJ2-2, with D maybe TRBD2 (5 bases). This CDR3 contains 18 residues. Germline lookup yields CDR1 SGDLS and CDR2 YYNGEE. With 3 bases removed from V and 7 bases from J, the gap between germline ends came to 25 bases. CDR3: CASSASGALFLHGGELFF. As DNA, the CDR3 is TGTGCCAGCAGCGCCAGCGGAGCGTTATTTCTACATGGCGGGGAGCTGTTTTTT.

The sample holds many counts of this clone. V gene TRBV20-1 combines with J gene TRBJ2-1; TRBD2 might be the D (7 bases). Trimming took 3 bases from V and 3 from J, leaving 15 bases between them. Germline assignment: CDR1 DFQATT and CDR2 SNEGSKA (reference sequence). The CDR3 runs to 15 residues. CDR3 protein: CSASIAGADYNEQFF. The CDR3 DNA follows: TGCAGTGCTAGTATCGCGGGGGCTGACTACAATGAGCAGTTCTTC.

The V call is TRBV14, the J call TRBJ1-1; TRBD1 is a possible D gene (6 bases). The V gene's germline CDR1 is SGHDN and CDR2 FVKESK. This CDR3 is built from 14 residues. The V end was cut by 2 bases, the J end by 2 bases, with 9 bases between. CDR3 sequence reads: CASSQTGYNTEAFF. Here the CDR3 DNA reads TGTGCCAGCAGCCAAACAGGGTACAACACTGAAGCTTTCTTT.

The V gene is TRBV27, the J gene TRBJ1-2; the match to TRBD1 covers 7 bases. From germline, CDR1 is MNHEY and CDR2 SMNVEV (reference sequence). The junction had 7 bases not matched to a gene; V was cut back by 2 bases and J by 4 bases. This CDR3 has 15 residues. This CDR3 reads CASSLAGGLLYGYTF. The CDR3 region has the DNA TGTGCCAGCAGTTTAGCAGGGGGGCTCCTCTATGGCTACACCTTC.

V usage is TRBV19 and J usage is TRBJ1-6, with 7 bases identical to TRBD1. J gave up 10 bases and V 5 bases, and 8 bases lay outside the gene matches. CDR1 and CDR2 (germline): LNHDA, SQIVND (reference sequence). This CDR3 contains 14 residues. CDR3 coding DNA: TGTGCCAGTAGTCTCCGACAGGGAGGATCACCCCTCCACTTT. It translates to CASSLRQGGSPLHF.

The chain couples TRBV3-1 (or the pseudogene TRBV3-2) to TRBJ2-3; 7 bases map to TRBD2. V shed 3 bases, J shed 3 bases, and the junction held 6 bases outside the gene matches. CDR1 LGHDT and CDR2 YNNKEL come from the germline V gene (reference sequence). The length of the CDR3 is 15 residues. CDR3 loop: CASSHGGGETDTQYF. The CDR3 DNA sequence: TGTGCCAGCAGCCACGGCGGGGGAGAAACAGATACGCAGTATTTT.

The V gene is TRBV19, the J gene TRBJ1-4; TRBD1 aligns across 8 bases. V was clipped by 5 bases and J by 8 bases; unmatched bases: 7. Per the germline V gene, CDR1 is LNHDA and CDR2 is SQIVND (reference sequence). CDR3 length equals 14 residues. The CDR3 spells CASSRTGRGEKLFF. In nucleotides, the CDR3 is TGTGCCAGTAGTCGGACAGGGAGAGGAGAAAAACTGTTTTTT.